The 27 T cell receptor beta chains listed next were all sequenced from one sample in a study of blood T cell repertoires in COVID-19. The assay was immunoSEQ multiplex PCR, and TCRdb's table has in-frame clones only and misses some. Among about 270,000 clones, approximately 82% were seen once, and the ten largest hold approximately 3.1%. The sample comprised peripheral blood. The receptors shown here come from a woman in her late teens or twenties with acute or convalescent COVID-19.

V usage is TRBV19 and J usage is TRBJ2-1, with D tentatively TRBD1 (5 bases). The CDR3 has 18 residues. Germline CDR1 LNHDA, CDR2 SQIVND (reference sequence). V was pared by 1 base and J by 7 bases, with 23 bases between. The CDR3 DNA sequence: TGTGCCAGTAGTATAGGTCCCGACAGTCTAAGAGGTACGAATGAGCAGTTCTTC. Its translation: CASSIGPDSLRGTNEQFF.

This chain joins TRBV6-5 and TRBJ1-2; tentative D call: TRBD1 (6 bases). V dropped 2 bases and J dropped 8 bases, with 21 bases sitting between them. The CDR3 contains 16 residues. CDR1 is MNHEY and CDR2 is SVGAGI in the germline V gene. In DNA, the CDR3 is TGTGCCAGCAGTTACGGTTTGGTTGGGGGGGCTCGGGGCTACACCTTC. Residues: CASSYGLVGGARGYTF.

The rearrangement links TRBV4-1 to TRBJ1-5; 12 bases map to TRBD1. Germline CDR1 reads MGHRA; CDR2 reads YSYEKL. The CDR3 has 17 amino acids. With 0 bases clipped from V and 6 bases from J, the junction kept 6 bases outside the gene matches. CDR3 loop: CASSQDSRDRGLQPQHF. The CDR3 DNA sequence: TGCGCCAGCAGCCAAGATTCCCGGGACAGGGGGCTTCAGCCCCAGCATTTT.

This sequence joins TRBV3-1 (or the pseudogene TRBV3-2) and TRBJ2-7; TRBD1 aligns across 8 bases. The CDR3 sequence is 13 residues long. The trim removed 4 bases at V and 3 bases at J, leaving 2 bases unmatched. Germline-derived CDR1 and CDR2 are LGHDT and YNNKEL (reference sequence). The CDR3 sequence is CASSPDRDYEQYF. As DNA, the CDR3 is TGTGCCAGCAGCCCGGACAGGGACTACGAGCAGTACTTC.

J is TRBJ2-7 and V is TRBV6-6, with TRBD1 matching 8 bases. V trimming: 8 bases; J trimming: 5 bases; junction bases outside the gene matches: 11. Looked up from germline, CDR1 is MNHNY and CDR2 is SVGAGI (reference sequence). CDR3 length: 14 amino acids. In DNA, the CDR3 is TGTGCCAGCCGAAGCACAGGGGGTGACGACGAGCAGTACTTC. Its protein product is CASRSTGGDDEQYF.

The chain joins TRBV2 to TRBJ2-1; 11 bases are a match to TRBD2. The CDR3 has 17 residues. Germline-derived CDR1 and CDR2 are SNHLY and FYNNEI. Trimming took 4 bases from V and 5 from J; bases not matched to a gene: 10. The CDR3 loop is CASSGGWGTSGDNEQFF. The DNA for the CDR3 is TGTGCCAGCAGTGGTGGGTGGGGGACTAGCGGCGACAATGAGCAGTTCTTC.

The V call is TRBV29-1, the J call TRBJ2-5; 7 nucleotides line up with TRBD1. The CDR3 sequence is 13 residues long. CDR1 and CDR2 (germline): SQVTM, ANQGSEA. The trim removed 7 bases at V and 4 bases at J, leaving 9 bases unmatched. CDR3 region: CSATGAGGETQYF. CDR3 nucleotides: TGCAGCGCTACAGGGGCCGGAGGAGAGACCCAGTACTTC. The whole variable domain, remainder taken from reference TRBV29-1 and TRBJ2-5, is SAVISQKPSRDICQRGTSLTIQCQVDSQVTMMFWYRQQPGQSLTLIATANQGSEATYESGFVIDKFPISRPNLTFSTLTVSNMSPEDSSIYLCSATGAGGETQYFGPGTRLLVL.

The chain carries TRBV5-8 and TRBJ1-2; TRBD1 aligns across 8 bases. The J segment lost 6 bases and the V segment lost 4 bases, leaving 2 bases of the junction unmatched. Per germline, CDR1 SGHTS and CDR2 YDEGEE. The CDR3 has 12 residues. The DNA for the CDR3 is TGTGCCAGCAGCCTGGACAGGGATGGCTACACCTTC. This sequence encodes CASSLDRDGYTF.

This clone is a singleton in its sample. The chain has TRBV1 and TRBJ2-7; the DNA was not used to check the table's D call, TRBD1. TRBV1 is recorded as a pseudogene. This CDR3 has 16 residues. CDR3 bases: TGCACCAGCAGCCAATTCCGGGACAGGGCATCTTACGAGCAGTACTTC. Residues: CTSSQFRDRASYEQYF.

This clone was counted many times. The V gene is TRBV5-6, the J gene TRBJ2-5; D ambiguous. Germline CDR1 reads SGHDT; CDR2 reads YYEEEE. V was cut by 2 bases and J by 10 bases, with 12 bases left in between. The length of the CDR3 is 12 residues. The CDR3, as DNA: TGTGCCAGCAGCTTCGACTCGGCGCTCCAGTACTTC. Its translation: CASSFDSALQYF.

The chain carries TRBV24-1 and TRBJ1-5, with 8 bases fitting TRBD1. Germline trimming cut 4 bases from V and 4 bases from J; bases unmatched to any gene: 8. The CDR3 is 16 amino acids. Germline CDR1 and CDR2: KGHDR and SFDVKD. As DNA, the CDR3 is TGTGCCACCAGTGACGGCACAGGGGGTCTGAATCAGCCCCAGCATTTT. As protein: CATSDGTGGLNQPQHF.

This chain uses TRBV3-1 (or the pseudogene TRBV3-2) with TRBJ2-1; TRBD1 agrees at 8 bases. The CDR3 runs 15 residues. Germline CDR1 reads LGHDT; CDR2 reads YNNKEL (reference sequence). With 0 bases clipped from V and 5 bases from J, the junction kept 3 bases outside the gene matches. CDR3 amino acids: CASSQEDRVDNEQFF. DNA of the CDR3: TGTGCCAGCAGCCAAGAGGACAGGGTCGACAATGAGCAGTTCTTC.

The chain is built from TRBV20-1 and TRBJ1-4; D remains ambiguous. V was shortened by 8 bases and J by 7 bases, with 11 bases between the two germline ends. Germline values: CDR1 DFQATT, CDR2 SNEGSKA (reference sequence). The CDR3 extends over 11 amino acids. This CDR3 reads CSTFGGEKLFF. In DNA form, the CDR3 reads TGCAGTACTTTTGGAGGTGAAAAACTGTTTTTT.

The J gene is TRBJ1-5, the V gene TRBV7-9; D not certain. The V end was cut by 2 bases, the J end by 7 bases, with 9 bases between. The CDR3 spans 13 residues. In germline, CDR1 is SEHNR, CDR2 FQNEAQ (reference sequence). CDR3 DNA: TGTGCCAGCAGCTTATCTGAGGGACAGCCCCAGCATTTT. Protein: CASSLSEGQPQHF.

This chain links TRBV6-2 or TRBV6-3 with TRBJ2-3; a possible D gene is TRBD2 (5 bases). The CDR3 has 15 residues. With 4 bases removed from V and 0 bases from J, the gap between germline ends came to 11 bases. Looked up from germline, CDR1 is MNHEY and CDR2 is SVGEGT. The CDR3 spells CASSFFEGSTDTQYF. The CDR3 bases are TGTGCCAGCAGTTTTTTCGAGGGTAGCACAGATACGCAGTATTTT.

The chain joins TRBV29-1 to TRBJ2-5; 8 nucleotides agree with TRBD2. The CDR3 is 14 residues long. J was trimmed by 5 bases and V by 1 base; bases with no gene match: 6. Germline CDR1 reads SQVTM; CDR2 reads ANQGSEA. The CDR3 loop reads CSVEVRLAPETQYF. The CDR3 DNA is TGCAGCGTTGAAGTTCGACTAGCGCCGGAGACCCAGTACTTC.

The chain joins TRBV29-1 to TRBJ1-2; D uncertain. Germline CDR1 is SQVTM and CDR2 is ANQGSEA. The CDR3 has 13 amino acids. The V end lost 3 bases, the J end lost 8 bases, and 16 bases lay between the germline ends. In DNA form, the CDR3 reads TGCAGCGTTGATAGCCTTGAACAATGGGGCTACACCTTC. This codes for CSVDSLEQWGYTF.

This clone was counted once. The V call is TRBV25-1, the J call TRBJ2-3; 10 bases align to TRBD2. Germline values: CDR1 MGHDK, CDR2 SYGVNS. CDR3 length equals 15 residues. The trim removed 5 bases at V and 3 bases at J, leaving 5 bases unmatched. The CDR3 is CASSKASGSTDTQYF. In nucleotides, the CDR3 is TGTGCCAGCAGTAAGGCTAGCGGGAGTACAGATACGCAGTATTTT.

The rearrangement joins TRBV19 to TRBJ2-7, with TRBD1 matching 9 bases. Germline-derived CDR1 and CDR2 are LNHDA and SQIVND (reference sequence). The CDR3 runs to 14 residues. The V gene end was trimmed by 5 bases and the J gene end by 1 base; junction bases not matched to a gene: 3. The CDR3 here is CASSGDRVSYEQYF. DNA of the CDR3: TGTGCCAGTAGTGGGGACAGGGTATCCTACGAGCAGTACTTC.

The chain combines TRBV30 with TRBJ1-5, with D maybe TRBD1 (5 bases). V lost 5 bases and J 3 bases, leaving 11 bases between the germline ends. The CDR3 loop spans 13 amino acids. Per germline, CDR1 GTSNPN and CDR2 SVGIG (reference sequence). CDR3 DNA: TGTGCCTGGCAAGCAGGGATCAATCAGCCCCAGCATTTT. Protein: CAWQAGINQPQHF.

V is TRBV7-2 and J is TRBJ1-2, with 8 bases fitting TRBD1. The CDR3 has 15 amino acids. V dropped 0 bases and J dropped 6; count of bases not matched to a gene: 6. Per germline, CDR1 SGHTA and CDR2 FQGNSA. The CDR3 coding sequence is TGTGCCAGCAGCTTAGCGCGAATCAGGGGGCATGGCTACACCTTC. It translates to CASSLARIRGHGYTF.

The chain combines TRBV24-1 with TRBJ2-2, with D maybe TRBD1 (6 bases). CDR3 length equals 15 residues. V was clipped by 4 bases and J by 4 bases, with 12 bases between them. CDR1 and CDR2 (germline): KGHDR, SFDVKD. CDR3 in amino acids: CATSDPSGVTGELFF. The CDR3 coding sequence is TGTGCCACCAGTGACCCGTCAGGGGTCACCGGGGAGCTGTTTTTT.

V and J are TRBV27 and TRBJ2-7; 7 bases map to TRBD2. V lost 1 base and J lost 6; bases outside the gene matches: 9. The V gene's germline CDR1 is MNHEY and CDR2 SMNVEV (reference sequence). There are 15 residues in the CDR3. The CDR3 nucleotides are TGTGCCAGCAGTTTATGGGGCGGGAGTCGGGGCGAGCAGTACTTC. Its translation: CASSLWGGSRGEQYF.

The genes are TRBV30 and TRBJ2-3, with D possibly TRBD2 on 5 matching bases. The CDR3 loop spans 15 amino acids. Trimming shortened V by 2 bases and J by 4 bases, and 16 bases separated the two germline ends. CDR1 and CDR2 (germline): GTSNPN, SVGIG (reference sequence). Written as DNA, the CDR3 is TGTGCCTGGAGTCTTGAGGGAGTATTTTCAGATACGCAGTATTTT. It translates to CAWSLEGVFSDTQYF.

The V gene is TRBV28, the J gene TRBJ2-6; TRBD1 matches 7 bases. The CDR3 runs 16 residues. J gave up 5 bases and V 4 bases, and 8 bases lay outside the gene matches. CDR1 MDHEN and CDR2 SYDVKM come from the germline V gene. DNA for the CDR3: TGTGCCAGCAGTTATACAGGGGTAGGCTGGGCCAACGTCCTGACTTTC. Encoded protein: CASSYTGVGWANVLTF.

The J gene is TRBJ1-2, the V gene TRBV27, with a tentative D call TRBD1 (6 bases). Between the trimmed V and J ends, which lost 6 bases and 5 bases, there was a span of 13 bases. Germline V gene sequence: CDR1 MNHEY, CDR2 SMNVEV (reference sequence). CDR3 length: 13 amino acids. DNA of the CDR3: TGTGCCAGCAGGCCGAACGGACAGTATGGCTACACCTTC. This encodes CASRPNGQYGYTF.

The CDR3 here is CASSREMVGTTLRANYGYTF. For the CDR3, the DNA is TGCGCCAGCAGCCGGGAGATGGTCGGGACAACTTTAAGAGCTAACTATGGCTACACCTTC. V is TRBV4-1 and J is TRBJ1-2; D may be TRBD1 (6 bases). CDR1 MGHRA and CDR2 YSYEKL come from the germline V gene. The CDR3 sequence is 20 residues long. Trimming shortened V by 4 bases and J by 0 bases, and 27 bases separated the two germline ends.